A selection of T cell receptor beta chains follows, all from one sample in a study of brain T cells in children with intractable seizures. The repertoire was sequenced with immunoSEQ multiplex PCR; TCRdb's copy has only in-frame clones and lacks some. Counted here are 110,000 or so clones, 94% occurring once; the ten biggest clones make up 3.8%. The source material was peripheral blood, sampled at surgery. The source is a boy younger than two with hemimegalencephaly and intractable seizures. CDR3s include the opening cysteine and the closing phenylalanine or tryptophan. D genes are given only for firm matches. Rows may omit the clone size; those that give it use once, few, many or a size class.

size | D | J | V | CDR3 | DNA
NA | TRBD2 | TRBJ2-1 | TRBV7-7 | CASSLTLAGGPSEQFF | TGTGCCAGCAGCTTAACTCTAGCGGGAGGGCCGAGTGAGCAGTTCTTC
NA | TRBD1 | TRBJ2-1 | TRBV25-1 | CASSEGQAYNEQFF | TGTGCCAGCAGTGAGGGACAGGCCTACAATGAGCAGTTCTTC
NA | NA | TRBJ2-2 | TRBV7-3 | CASSTVLSEWKVAGELFF | TGTGCCAGCAGCACCGTTTTATCCGAATGGAAGGTCGCCGGGGAGCTGTTTTTT
NA | NA | TRBJ1-5 | TRBV6-5 | CASSYGVNQPQHF | TGTGCCAGCAGTTACGGGGTCAATCAGCCCCAGCATTTT
NA | NA | TRBJ2-1 | TRBV10-3 | CAFRDPGYDNEQFF | TGTGCCTTCCGGGACCCGGGGTACGACAATGAGCAGTTCTTC
NA | NA | TRBJ1-1 | TRBV6-5 | CASSYSAAGGEAFF | TGTGCCAGCAGTTACTCGGCGGCCGGCGGTGAAGCTTTCTTT
NA | NA | TRBJ1-3 | TRBV24-1 | CATSDSNGSGNTIYF | TGTGCCACCAGTGATTCCAACGGCTCTGGAAACACCATATATTTT
NA | NA | TRBJ2-2 | TRBV5-1 | CASSLLLSGELFF | TGCGCCAGCAGCTTGTTGTTAAGCGGGGAGCTGTTTTTT
few | TRBD1 | TRBJ1-1 | TRBV6-5 | CASSRGTAEAFF | TGTGCCAGCAGCAGGGGGACAGCTGAAGCTTTCTTT
NA | TRBD1 | TRBJ2-5 | TRBV5-1 | CASSRTGGETQYF | TGCGCCAGCAGCCGGACAGGGGGCGAGACCCAGTACTTC
NA | NA | TRBJ1-2 | TRBV24-1 | CATSAGVPYGYTF | TGTGCCACCAGTGCCGGGGTCCCCTATGGCTACACCTTC
NA | NA | TRBJ2-6 | TRBV3-1/TRBV3-2 | CASSPRALGANVLTF | TGTGCCAGCAGCCCGAGGGCTCTGGGGGCCAACGTCCTGACTTTC
NA | NA | TRBJ2-6 | TRBV4-2 | CASSPQGPGANVLTF | TGTGCCAGCAGCCCCCAGGGGCCAGGGGCCAACGTCCTGACTTTC
NA | NA | TRBJ1-2 | TRBV19 | CASKGGDYGYTF | TGTGCCAGTAAGGGGGGCGACTATGGCTACACCTTC
NA | TRBD2 | TRBJ2-1 | TRBV24-1 | CATGTGGNNEQFF | TGTGCCACCGGAACGGGGGGGAACAATGAGCAGTTCTTC
NA | NA | TRBJ1-1 | TRBV28 | CASSLWTFTGKNTEAFF | TGTGCCAGCAGTTTATGGACCTTTACAGGGAAGAACACTGAAGCTTTCTTT
NA | NA | TRBJ1-1 | TRBV29-1 | CSVEDRLKGLRAFF | TGCAGCGTTGAAGATCGTCTGAAGGGCCTGAGAGCTTTCTTT
NA | TRBD1 | TRBJ2-5 | TRBV7-2 | CASSSGQAYETQYF | TGTGCCAGCAGCTCGGGACAGGCTTACGAGACCCAGTACTTC
once | TRBD2 | TRBJ2-5 | TRBV7-2 | CASSLAPAGGYQETQYF | TGTGCCAGCAGCTTAGCCCCAGCGGGAGGATACCAAGAGACCCAGTACTTC
NA | NA | TRBJ2-3 | TRBV5-1 | CASSLDAGSTDTQYF | TGCGCCAGCAGCTTGGATGCGGGAAGCACAGATACGCAGTATTTT
NA | NA | TRBJ2-7 | TRBV18 | CASSPPSVYEQYF | TGTGCCAGCTCACCACCTTCGGTCTACGAGCAGTACTTC
NA | NA | TRBJ2-2 | TRBV10-3 | CAISEGGRRTGELFF | TGTGCCATCAGTGAGGGTGGGAGGAGGACCGGGGAGCTGTTTTTT
NA | NA | TRBJ1-2 | TRBV5-4 | CASRSGTPAYGYTF | TGTGCCAGCAGATCCGGGACGCCGGCCTATGGCTACACCTTC
NA | TRBD2 | TRBJ2-1 | TRBV3-1/TRBV3-2 | CASSQDGTSGNEQFF | TGTGCCAGCAGCCAAGATGGGACTAGCGGGAATGAGCAGTTCTTC
NA | NA | TRBJ2-7 | TRBV5-4 | CASSFSGLPWEQYF | TGTGCCAGCAGCTTTTCGGGACTTCCATGGGAGCAGTACTTC